This record looks at one TCR beta chain sequence and its context. The antigen remains undetermined. This table comes from immunoSEQ multiplex PCR, and its TCRdb copy is limited to in-frame clones, with some not included. The table lists some 100,000 clones, roughly 94% of them singletons, with roughly 0.61% in the top ten. The data belong to a study of siplizumab effects on memory and regulatory T cells. Regarding the study as a whole: A minor fraction of alloreactive clones, and no more, mapped to unstimulated subsets. The apparent diversity of naive T cells exceeded that of memory cells, and naive T cells seemed to make a major contribution to the alloresponse. Tregs proliferating in siplizumab cultures lacked confirmation of their suppressive function.

Trimming pared 2 bases from V and 2 bases from J, leaving 7 bases between. CDR1 and CDR2 (germline): LNHDA, SQIVND (reference sequence). The CDR3 is 14 residues long. Sequencing was done on a sample of Tregs sorted from blood. This clonotype was obtained from a human donor in good health. The chain uses TRBV19 and TRBJ1-3; no clear D gene. The chain's CDR3 is CASSIRGTGNTIYF. As DNA, the CDR3 is TGTGCCAGTAGTATAAGAGGGACTGGAAACACCATATATTTT.